This TCR beta chain was identified in a study of PD-1 blockade in mismatch repair-deficient tumors. The overall study: Patients had eleven to twelve mismatch repair-deficient cancer types and were previously treated and progressing.

Only one count was recorded for this clone. Trimming shortened V by 4 bases and J by 3 bases, and 22 bases separated the two germline ends. The length of the CDR3 is 17 residues. Germline V gene lookup returns CDR1 SGHNT and CDR2 YENEEA. TCRdb's table, derived via immunoSEQ multiplex PCR, lists solely in-frame clones and lacks some. Seen here are approximately 16,000 clones, 84% observed once, and the top ten hold around 17%. All patients were mismatch repair deficient, assessed by either PCR or immunohistochemistry. The V and J genes are TRBV11-3 and TRBJ2-7, with D tentatively TRBD1 or TRBD2 (5 bases each). Source: PBMCs, taken before pembrolizumab treatment. This TCR came from an adult with mismatch repair-deficient cancer. Here the CDR3 DNA reads TGTGCCAGCAGCTCCAATTCCGGGACCTCTCCCGGCTACGAGCAGTACTTC. It encodes CASSSNSGTSPGYEQYF.